This passage covers 5 T cell receptor beta chains from one sample sequenced in a study of CD8+ T cells in alopecia areata. Once RNA had been extracted, it was reverse transcribed into cDNA to act as the sequencing template. Assay: immunoSEQ multiplex PCR; the TCRdb copy retains only in-frame clones and omits some. The table lists around 100,000 clones, 45% to 65% of them singletons, with under 3.5% in the top ten. Indicated treatment: oral pan-JAK inhibitor, 5-10 mg twice daily. The sequenced sample was CD4+ T cells sorted from blood, obtained at week 24, from a patient treated with tofacitinib. The receptors originated from a human donor with alopecia areata.

The sample holds a few counts of this clone. CDR3 bases: TGCGCCAGCAGCCAAGATTATAGGACAGGGGACGGCTACACCTTC. Its protein product is CASSQDYRTGDGYTF. The chain combines TRBV4-3 with TRBJ1-2; 9 bases fit TRBD1. Germline V gene lookup returns CDR1 LGHNA and CDR2 YSLEER. CDR3 length equals 15 residues. With 0 bases clipped from V and 8 bases from J, the junction kept 7 bases outside the gene matches.

The V gene is TRBV9, the J gene TRBJ2-5, with D unresolved. Per the germline V gene, CDR1 is SGDLS and CDR2 is YYNGEE. The CDR3 contains 13 residues. Deletions cut 5 bases from V and 7 bases from J, with 15 bases between. CDR3 residues: CASSQTASGTQYF. CDR3 DNA sequence: TGTGCCAGCAGTCAGACTGCCTCCGGGACCCAGTACTTC.

The chain carries TRBV6-6 and TRBJ1-1, with TRBD1 as a possible D gene (5 bases). Germline V gives CDR1 MNHNY, CDR2 SVGAGI (reference sequence). The CDR3 is 14 amino acids. V was trimmed by 6 bases and J by 2 bases, leaving 13 bases between them. CDR3 DNA sequence: TGTGCCAGCAGCCGAACCAGGGACAACACTGAAGCTTTCTTT. Translation: CASSRTRDNTEAFF.

This clone was seen a few times. The V gene is TRBV9, the J gene TRBJ2-5, with TRBD1 identical over 10 bases. Losses at the gene ends were 4 bases for V and 5 bases for J; bases not matched to a gene: 5. The CDR3 totals 14 residues. The germline gives CDR1 SGDLS, CDR2 YYNGEE. In nucleotides, the CDR3 is TGTGCCAGCAGCCGGACAGGGGGAGAGGAGACCCAGTACTTC. As protein: CASSRTGGEETQYF.

As for this clone: The sample carries other DNA sequences with the same CDR3. In DNA, the CDR3 is TGCGCCAGCAGCCAAGTCAGGGACAGCAATCAGCCCCAGCATTTT. Its protein product is CASSQVRDSNQPQHF. The rearrangement links TRBV4-1 to TRBJ1-5; D is perhaps TRBD1 (5 bases). Germline values: CDR1 MGHRA, CDR2 YSYEKL. The ends were cut back, 1 base at V and 1 base at J, with 8 bases in the middle. The CDR3 totals 15 residues.